The T cell receptor beta chain described here comes from a study of spatial heterogeneity in lung cancer. Study-level information: Beta-chain sequences consistently outnumbered alpha-chain sequences in detection. General observations from the study: At resection, ubiquitous expanded tumor TCRs appeared in blood more than at follow-up.

A single record per CDR3 protein comes from TCRdb applying MiXCR to the 5' RACE reads. Of 80,000 to 95,000 distinct CDR3 sequences in the sample, 7.5% to 10% were seen once. Concerning this clonotype itself: Its antigen remains unidentified.

The time point: sample taken at primary tumor resection. Whole RNA, isolated from tumor, nontumor lung or frozen PBMC, was sequenced without prior sorting. Samples were donated by 72 untreated early-stage non-small cell lung cancer patients. CDR3 size: 14 residues. CDR1 and CDR2 from the germline V gene are MDHEN and SYDVKM. V was cut by 3 bases and J by 1 base, with 9 bases left in between. The sequencing here drew on PBMCs, taken at surgery. This TCR came from a male donor with early-stage non-small cell lung cancer. The V gene is TRBV28, the J gene TRBJ2-5; tentative D call: TRBD2 (6 bases). CDR3 sequence (DNA): TGTGCCAGCAGTTTCGCGGGATCCCAAGAGACCCAGTACTTC. It is translated as CASSFAGSQETQYF.